A single sample is the source of the 25 T cell receptor beta chains below, sequenced in a study of shared clonotypes between healthy human individuals (dated by TCRdb to about 2020). Libraries were made using the immunoSEQ multiplex PCR assay. TCRdb took this table from immuneACCESS and kept in-frame rearrangements with V and J called. Such tables lack part of the clones; where checked against another copy, unresolved V genes explain under half of the gap, and the rest is unexplained. Present in this sample are 2.5 million or so clones, roughly nine tenths of which were seen just once. The ten largest clones take up over 0.12% of the sample. The sequenced sample consisted of naive CD4+ T cells sorted from blood. Explained via the paper, the cell subset or site label denotes: CD45RA+ positively selected. The receptor source for this set is a man younger than 35 in good health.

The chain has TRBV7-2 and TRBJ2-7; TRBD2 matches 14 bases. The V and J ends lost 6 bases and 0 bases, in that order; junction bases with no gene match: 10. Germline assignment: CDR1 SGHTA and CDR2 FQGNSA. This CDR3 spans 18 amino acids. CDR3 residues: CASRAGLAGVLSSYEQYF. CDR3 in DNA: TGTGCCAGCAGAGCGGGACTAGCGGGGGTTCTGAGCTCCTACGAGCAGTACTTC.

The chain has TRBV12-5 and TRBJ2-1, with 7 bases that match TRBD2. The CDR3 runs 16 residues. CDR1 LGHNT and CDR2 FRNRAP come from the germline V gene. V shed 0 bases, J shed 3 bases, and the junction held 5 bases outside the gene matches. The CDR3 DNA reads TGTGCTAGTGGTTTGGTAGGTAGCGGGTACTACAATGAGCAGTTCTTC. It translates to CASGLVGSGYYNEQFF. Complete variable domain (other parts from reference TRBV12-5 and TRBJ2-1): DARVTQTPRHKVTEMGQEVTMRCQPILGHNTVFWYRQTMMQGLELLAYFRNRAPLDDSGMPKDRFSAEMPDATLATLKIQPSEPRDSAVYFCASGLVGSGYYNEQFFGPGTRLTVL.

The chain carries TRBV7-9 and TRBJ1-4, with 9 bases lining up with TRBD1. Losses at the gene ends were 8 bases for V and 7 bases for J; bases not matched to a gene: 8. The CDR3 has 14 residues. Germline CDR1 SEHNR, CDR2 FQNEAQ (reference sequence). The CDR3 region is CASSTGQGVEKLFF. CDR3 coding DNA: TGTGCCAGCTCTACGGGACAGGGTGTTGAAAAACTGTTTTTT.

Points on this clone: The same CDR3 also results from other DNA sequences found in this sample. CDR3 nucleotide sequence: TGTGCCAGCAGCCCGGACAGGGGGAGCAATCAGCCCCAGCATTTT. Translating gives CASSPDRGSNQPQHF. This chain connects TRBV5-4 to TRBJ1-5; 10 nucleotides align to TRBD1. CDR1 is SGHNT and CDR2 is YYREEE in the germline V gene (reference sequence). V was clipped by 4 bases and J by 1 base; unmatched bases: 2. CDR3 length equals 15 residues.

This clone was picked up one time. The genes are TRBV7-2 and TRBJ2-2; possibly TRBD2 for D (6 bases). This CDR3 is 13 amino acids long. The V gene's germline CDR1 is SGHTA and CDR2 FQGNSA. Trimming took off 1 base at V and 11 bases at J, with 11 bases between the two ends. CDR3 in amino acids: CASSLVPGGELFF. DNA of the CDR3: TGTGCCAGCAGCTTAGTTCCCGGGGGAGAGCTGTTTTTT.

The gene calls are TRBV18 and TRBJ2-3, with D tentatively TRBD2 (5 bases). Trimming took 3 bases from V and 4 from J, leaving 11 bases between them. The CDR3 has 14 residues. Germline lookup yields CDR1 KGHSH and CDR2 LQKENI. CDR3 sequence: CASSPLRRPDTQYF. In DNA, the CDR3 is TGTGCCAGCTCACCCCTAAGGAGGCCAGATACGCAGTATTTT.

The genes are TRBV18 and TRBJ2-2; D is undetermined. CDR3 length equals 14 residues. Between the trimmed V and J ends, which lost 0 bases and 6 bases, there was a span of 8 bases. Germline CDR1 and CDR2: KGHSH and LQKENI. In DNA, the CDR3 is TGTGCCAGCTCACCACCGGCCGGGTCCGGGGAGCTGTTTTTT. It is translated as CASSPPAGSGELFF.

This chain connects TRBV30 to TRBJ2-5; 10 nucleotides match TRBD1. V lost 4 bases, J lost 5 bases, and 10 bases stayed unmatched. The germline V gene has CDR1 GTSNPN and CDR2 SVGIG (reference sequence). The length of the CDR3 is 15 residues. The CDR3: CAWNSPGQGRETQYF. The CDR3 nucleotides are TGTGCCTGGAACTCACCGGGACAGGGGAGGGAGACCCAGTACTTC.

This rearrangement joins TRBV2 to TRBJ2-3; 9 positions match TRBD1. The CDR3 has 13 amino acids. The ends lost 8 bases at V and 6 bases at J; junction bases unmatched: 6. Germline assignment: CDR1 SNHLY and CDR2 FYNNEI. CDR3 sequence: CASAGQGGDTQYF. CDR3 in DNA: TGTGCCAGCGCGGGACAGGGAGGCGATACGCAGTATTTT.

J is TRBJ1-5 and V is TRBV30; perhaps TRBD1 as D (6 bases). The CDR3 totals 13 residues. Trimming left V 3 bases short and J 10 bases short, with 16 bases between. In germline, CDR1 is GTSNPN, CDR2 SVGIG (reference sequence). The DNA for the CDR3 is TGTGCCTGGAGCGCATCTGGGGACACACCCCAGCATTTT. It translates to CAWSASGDTPQHF.

V gene TRBV5-1 combines with J gene TRBJ2-3, with D possibly called TRBD1 or TRBD2 (5 bases each). The V end was cut by 4 bases, the J end by 2 bases, with 11 bases between. Germline CDR1 is SGHRS and CDR2 is YFSETQ. There are 14 residues in the CDR3. Here the CDR3 DNA reads TGCGCCAGCAGCACAAAGGGGACCACAGATACGCAGTATTTT. Encoded protein: CASSTKGTTDTQYF.

The chain carries TRBV10-3 and TRBJ2-1; 10 nucleotides line up with TRBD2. Germline CDR1 and CDR2: ENHRY and SYGVKD. The length of the CDR3 is 18 residues. J gave up 6 bases and V 1 base, and 12 bases lay outside the gene matches. CDR3 amino acids: CAISEFVSSGRMANEQFF. The CDR3 coding sequence is TGTGCCATCAGTGAGTTTGTATCTAGCGGGAGAATGGCCAATGAGCAGTTCTTC.

Points on this clone: Within the sample, other DNA sequences also encode this same CDR3. The CDR3 here is CSARDLDTQYF. Here the CDR3 DNA reads TGCAGTGCTAGAGACTTGGATACGCAGTATTTT. V and J are TRBV20-1 and TRBJ2-3; the D is unclear. Germline V gene sequence: CDR1 DFQATT, CDR2 SNEGSKA (reference sequence). Trimming pared 0 bases from V and 6 bases from J, leaving 4 bases between. The CDR3 spans 11 residues.

This clone was seen a single time. Other DNA sequences in the sample encode the same CDR3. V gene TRBV19 combines with J gene TRBJ1-1, with 7 bases matching TRBD1. Germline lookup yields CDR1 LNHDA and CDR2 SQIVND (reference sequence). Unmatched junction bases numbered 3, after V lost 4 bases and J lost 1 base. This CDR3 is built from 14 residues. The CDR3 reads CASSTRDRNTEAFF. The DNA for the CDR3 is TGTGCCAGTAGTACTCGGGACAGGAACACTGAAGCTTTCTTT.

The rearrangement uses TRBV7-2 and TRBJ2-2; either TRBD1 or TRBD2 may supply D (6 bases each). The ends were cut back, 11 bases at V and 5 bases at J, with 21 bases in the middle. The CDR3 is 15 residues long. Per the germline V gene, CDR1 is SGHTA and CDR2 is FQGNSA. This CDR3 is CASTPGALGTGELFF. The CDR3 nucleotides are TGTGCCTCCACGCCGGGGGCCTTAGGGACCGGGGAGCTGTTTTTT.

The chain employs TRBV28 and TRBJ2-1, with D tentatively TRBD1 or TRBD2 (6 bases each). The CDR3 sequence is 15 residues long. The ends were cut back, 5 bases at V and 4 bases at J, with 15 bases in the middle. Germline V gene sequence: CDR1 MDHEN, CDR2 SYDVKM. CDR3 coding DNA: TGTGCCAGCAGTCCCTCGGGGGCGGGATACAATGAGCAGTTCTTC. Amino acids: CASSPSGAGYNEQFF.

This rearrangement joins TRBV27 to TRBJ1-4; weak D call: TRBD1 (5 bases). The V end lost 2 bases, the J end lost 4 bases, and 17 bases lay between the germline ends. Looked up from germline, CDR1 is MNHEY and CDR2 is SMNVEV (reference sequence). There are 17 residues in the CDR3. The CDR3 spells CASSLHGAQDFNEKLFF. CDR3 coding DNA: TGTGCCAGCAGTTTACATGGGGCGCAGGACTTTAATGAAAAACTGTTTTTT.

The genes are TRBV11-2 and TRBJ1-5; TRBD1 is a possible D gene (6 bases). The germline V gene has CDR1 SGHAT and CDR2 FQNNGV. The CDR3 spans 15 residues. V was clipped by 1 base and J by 4 bases, with 11 bases between them. CDR3 nucleotide sequence: TGTGCCAGCAGCTTAGCGGGGGGCCGAAATCAGCCCCAGCATTTT. Its translation: CASSLAGGRNQPQHF.

The chain links TRBV4-1 to TRBJ1-4, with a possible D match to TRBD1 (6 bases). Germline lookup yields CDR1 MGHRA and CDR2 YSYEKL. V lost 1 base to trimming and J lost 6 bases, with 21 bases between them. The CDR3 totals 18 residues. DNA for the CDR3: TGCGCCAGCAGCCAAGTTCCCCTTCTCCGGGACAATTATGAAAAACTGTTTTTT. Its translation: CASSQVPLLRDNYEKLFF.

The chain has TRBV10-1 and TRBJ1-2, with TRBD1 matching over 10 bases. The CDR3 covers 13 residues. Germline loops: CDR1 WNHNN, CDR2 SYGVQD (reference sequence). The trim removed 6 bases at V and 6 bases at J, leaving 4 bases unmatched. This chain's CDR3 is CASSPGQGNGYTF. DNA of the CDR3: TGCGCCAGCAGCCCGGGACAGGGGAATGGCTACACCTTC.

For the CDR3, the DNA is TGTGCCAGCAGTGAGAACAGGGGGCTAGAGACCCAGTACTTC. Its protein product is CASSENRGLETQYF. The chain is built from TRBV28 and TRBJ2-5; TRBD1 agrees at 9 bases. Trimming at V came to 5 bases and at J to 4 bases, leaving 5 bases not matched to a gene. The CDR3 spans 14 residues. The V gene's germline CDR1 is MDHEN and CDR2 SYDVKM. Using reference TRBV28 and TRBJ2-5 for the parts outside the CDR3, the full variable domain is DVKVTQSSRYLVKRTGEKVFLECVQDMDHENMFWYRQDPGLGLRLIYFSYDVKMKEKGDIPEGYSVSREKKERFSLILESASTNQTSMYLCASSENRGLETQYFGPGTRLLVL.

The genes are TRBV6-1 and TRBJ2-7; TRBD1 might be the D (7 bases). Germline CDR1 reads MNHNS; CDR2 reads SASEGT. This CDR3 spans 15 amino acids. V was cut by 2 bases and J by 2 bases, with 13 bases left in between. This CDR3 reads CASSEIQGGTYEQYF. CDR3 sequence (DNA): TGTGCCAGCAGTGAAATTCAGGGGGGCACCTACGAGCAGTACTTC.

This clone was counted once. CDR3 in amino acids: CATTKSNEKLFF. DNA of the CDR3: TGTGCCACCACGAAGAGCAATGAAAAACTGTTTTTT. This chain uses TRBV6-6 with TRBJ1-4; D call uncertain. The germline V gene encodes CDR1 MNHNY and CDR2 SVGAGI (reference sequence). The V end was cut by 10 bases, the J end by 5 bases, with 11 bases between. The CDR3 sequence is 12 residues long.

CDR3 residues: CASSPRTSGFIHEQFF. DNA for the CDR3: TGTGCCAGCAGCCCCCGGACTAGCGGGTTTATCCATGAGCAGTTCTTC. The V call is TRBV5-4, the J call TRBJ2-1; TRBD2 aligns across 11 bases. The CDR3 has 16 residues. The germline V gene has CDR1 SGHNT and CDR2 YYREEE (reference sequence). Trimming removed 4 bases from V and 8 bases from J; junction bases left unmatched: 11.

The rearrangement joins TRBV5-1 to TRBJ2-2, with 10 bases that match TRBD1. CDR1 is SGHRS, CDR2 YFSETQ, per germline. Trimming took 4 bases from V and 7 from J; bases not matched to a gene: 7. The CDR3 contains 15 residues. DNA of the CDR3: TGCGCCAGCAGCCAGGGACAGGGGTCCGGCGGGGAGCTGTTTTTT. Its translation: CASSQGQGSGGELFF.